This TCR beta chain stems from a study of control samples from healthy donors and cancer patients. Clones were read by immunoSEQ multiplex PCR, and TCRdb kept only the in-frame ones, dropping some. There are roughly 88,000 clones in the sample; roughly 90% occur only once, and about 0.92% lies in the top ten. This sequence was found in a woman aged 30 to 39 in good health. Sequencing was done on a sample of blood.

The chain's CDR3 is CACPSLRGVYNEQFF. The CDR3 DNA follows: TGTGCCTGCCCCTCCTTGAGGGGGGTCTACAATGAGCAGTTCTTC. The chain uses TRBV30 and TRBJ2-1; the D call may be TRBD1 or TRBD2 (6 bases each). Germline V CDR1 and CDR2: GTSNPN, SVGIG (reference sequence). V was pared by 6 bases and J by 3 bases, with 18 bases between. This CDR3 comprises 15 residues.